The present TCR beta chain was sequenced within a study of blood T cell repertoires in COVID-19. On the study more broadly: The origin of the acute and convalescent COVID-19 samples was the United States, Italy and Spain. From T cells, B-cell-depleted T cells, or PBMCs came the material, which was cDNA or gDNA.

Authors' analysis steps: Estimation of nucleated cell counts was performed using reference gene primer amplification. Assay used: immunoSEQ multiplex PCR; TCRdb lists only in-frame clones, some missing. The V and J calls and clone size were taken over from that table, and D and trimming were inferred from the DNA. The table records more than 150,000 clones, roughly 83% of them present only once. The germline gives CDR1 LGHNA, CDR2 YNFKEQ. This CDR3 region has 20 residues. V lost 4 bases and J 0 bases, leaving 25 bases between the germline ends. Sequencing was performed on peripheral blood. The chain recombines TRBV4-2 with TRBJ2-1, with a tentative D call TRBD1 (6 bases). The sequence was collected from a man aged 18-30 years with active or convalescent COVID-19. This CDR3 reads CASSLSTGTRFSFSYNEQFF. The CDR3 nucleotides are TGTGCCAGCAGCCTTTCTACCGGGACAAGGTTTTCTTTCTCCTACAATGAGCAGTTCTTC.